A selection of T cell receptor beta chains follows, all from one sample in a study of T cell repertoires in cytomegalovirus infection. Antigen specificity for these receptors is unknown. Each CDR3 protein gets one entry after TCRdb re-called the reads with MiXCR. Here the sample spans about 400,000 distinct CDR3 sequences, approximately 30% being singletons. The specimen comprised cultured PBMCs, sampled from culture after CMV antigen stimulation. The origin of the receptors is a human donor in good health (CMV status not recorded). Some clones in this sample may be carry-over from other donors' samples. Both conserved end residues are part of each CDR3. D genes are given only for firm matches. Clone size, where shown, is once, few, many, or a class for clones that have expanded.

j_gene,abundance,d_gene,v_gene,CDR3nt,CDR3aa
TRBJ2-7,few,-,TRBV18,TGTGCCAGCTCACCGGTAGCCTACGAGCAGTACTTC,CASSPVAYEQYF
TRBJ2-3,-,TRBD2,TRBV4-1,TGCGCCAGCAGCCCCGACAAGGTTGGGCTAGCGGGAGTACTGCAAGATACGCAGTATTTT,CASSPDKVGLAGVLQDTQYF
TRBJ2-5,many,TRBD2,TRBV11-3,TGTGCCAGCAGTCCCCTAGCGGGGGCCCAAGAGACCCAGTACTTC,CASSPLAGAQETQYF
TRBJ2-3,many,-,TRBV7-2,TGTGCCAGCAGCTTGAAGCGGCACTCTAGCACAGATACGCAGTATTTT,CASSLKRHSSTDTQYF
TRBJ2-3,few,-,TRBV4-3,TGCGCCAGCAGCCGACGGGACACAGATACGCAGTATTTT,CASSRRDTDTQYF
TRBJ2-5,-,-,TRBV27,TGTGCCAGCAGTTTATCCGCAGGGAGGAGGGAGACCCAGTACTTC,CASSLSAGRRETQYF
TRBJ1-1,few,-,TRBV28,TGTGCCAGCAGCTCGAGGGGGATCGGCACTGAAGCTTTCTTT,CASSSRGIGTEAFF
TRBJ2-1,many,-,TRBV7-2,TGTGCCAGCAGCTCAAAATGGGGGCCTAGGGGCAATGAGCAGTTCTTC,CASSSKWGPRGNEQFF
TRBJ1-5,-,-,TRBV20-1,TGCAGTGCGGTAGGGGGGGATCAGCCCCAGCATTTT,CSAVGGDQPQHF
TRBJ2-1,-,TRBD2,TRBV2,TGTGCCAGCAGTGATCTGGCGGGGGGAGTAAATGAGCAGTTCTTC,CASSDLAGGVNEQFF
TRBJ2-3,-,-,TRBV4-1,TGCGCCAGCAGCCCCAGGGCGTCGGGGAGCACAGATACGCAGTATTTT,CASSPRASGSTDTQYF
TRBJ1-5,-,TRBD1,TRBV2,TGTGCCAGCAGTGGGACAGGTGGGGATCAGCCCCAGCATTTT,CASSGTGGDQPQHF
TRBJ2-7,-,-,TRBV19,TGTGCCAGCCAGGTAGGGGGAGGGTCCTACGAGCAGTACTTC,CASQVGGGSYEQYF
TRBJ2-2,-,TRBD2,TRBV30,TGTGCCTGGAGGTCAAGCGGGAGCCCAATCCTGTTTTTT,CAWRSSGSPILFF
TRBJ2-1,-,TRBD2,TRBV27,TGTGCCAGCAGGAAACTCGCCGCGGGGGGCTCCTACAATGAGCAGTTCTTC,CASRKLAAGGSYNEQFF
TRBJ2-7,-,TRBD2,TRBV4-1,TGCGCCAGCAGCCAAGGACCTAGCGGGACCACCTCCTACGAGCAGTACTTC,CASSQGPSGTTSYEQYF
TRBJ1-2,-,TRBD1,TRBV6-6,TGTGCCAGCAGTTACTCCCCCGGGACAGCTACCTATGGCTACACCTTC,CASSYSPGTATYGYTF
TRBJ1-5,-,-,TRBV6-2/TRBV6-3,TGTGCCAGCAGCCCGGAAAGGGTACCTAATCAGCCCCAGCATTTT,CASSPERVPNQPQHF
TRBJ2-2,-,TRBD1,TRBV13,TGTGCCAGCAGCTTAGGTGGGACAGAGAACACCGGGGAGCTGTTTTTT,CASSLGGTENTGELFF
TRBJ1-5,-,TRBD1,TRBV19,TGTGCCAGTAGGGGACAGCCGAATCAGCCCCAGCATTTT,CASRGQPNQPQHF
TRBJ1-1,few,-,TRBV20-1,TGCAGTGCTAGAAGGGCATTGGGCACTGAAGCTTTCTTT,CSARRALGTEAFF
TRBJ1-2,-,TRBD1,TRBV4-3,TGCGCCAGCAGCCAAGACAGGGGGAACTATGGCTACACCTTC,CASSQDRGNYGYTF
TRBJ2-5,-,-,TRBV14,TGTGCCAGCAGCCAAGCGCCAGGCCGAAGTAGGGAGACCCAGTACTTC,CASSQAPGRSRETQYF
TRBJ2-3,few,TRBD2,TRBV6-2/TRBV6-3,TGTGCCAGCAGTACCCTTTGGACTAGCGGACACACAGATACGCAGTATTTT,CASSTLWTSGHTDTQYF
TRBJ1-6,few,-,TRBV6-5,TGTGCCAGCAGTTACTCCGTGGACGGGAGCTCCTATAATTCACCCCTCCACTTT,CASSYSVDGSSYNSPLHF
TRBJ2-3,-,TRBD2,TRBV19,TGTGCCAGTACCCCGGGAGGCGGACGCACAGATACGCAGTATTTT,CASTPGGGRTDTQYF
TRBJ2-1,-,TRBD2,TRBV6-2/TRBV6-3,TGTGCCAGCAGTTCCGGGAGGGCCTCGGTTGATGAGCAGTTCTTC,CASSSGRASVDEQFF
TRBJ2-2,few,TRBD1,TRBV15,TGTGCCACCAGCATACCAAAACTGGGACAGGGGGACACCGGGGAGCTGTTTTTT,CATSIPKLGQGDTGELFF
TRBJ2-5,few,TRBD1,TRBV7-2,TGTGCCAGCAGCTTGAACAGGGGGCGCGAAGAGACCCAGTACTTC,CASSLNRGREETQYF
TRBJ2-4,-,TRBD1,TRBV10-3,TGTGCCATCAGTGACTCTCCAAGAGGGGGCCAAAACATTCAGTACTTC,CAISDSPRGGQNIQYF
TRBJ2-7,-,-,TRBV6-2/TRBV6-3,TGTGCCAGCAGTTCAATTGAGTCGGACGAGCAGTACTTC,CASSSIESDEQYF
TRBJ2-3,-,-,TRBV7-9,TGTGACAGCAGCTTAGGGGGAGATACGCAGTATTTT,CDSSLGGDTQYF
TRBJ1-5,-,TRBD1,TRBV19,TGTGCCAGCCTAGGACAGGGCAATCAGCCCCAGCATTTT,CASLGQGNQPQHF
TRBJ2-2,-,-,TRBV30,TGTGCCTGGAGTCAAAGGTACACCGGGGAGCTGTTTTTT,CAWSQRYTGELFF
TRBJ2-4,once,TRBD2,TRBV4-1,TGCGCCAGCAGCCAAGATGGGCGGGAGGGCCGGAACATTCAGTACTTC,CASSQDGREGRNIQYF
TRBJ1-4,-,TRBD1,TRBV14,TGTGCCAGCAGCCAATTGACAGGGGATATGGGAAAACTGTTTTTT,CASSQLTGDMGKLFF
TRBJ2-7,-,-,TRBV18,TGTGCCAGCTCACCACTCGGGCAGACCTACGAGCAGTACTTC,CASSPLGQTYEQYF
TRBJ2-1,-,-,TRBV7-9,TGTGCCAGCAGACCCCCGGGGGTAGGTGGCAATGAGCAGTTCTTC,CASRPPGVGGNEQFF
TRBJ2-5,-,-,TRBV2,TGTGCCAGCCGAACAAAGACCCAGTACTTC,CASRTKTQYF
TRBJ2-2,few,-,TRBV29-1,TGCAGCGTTGCCCGGTCGAACACCGGGGAGCTGTTTTTT,CSVARSNTGELFF
TRBJ1-1,many,TRBD1,TRBV7-2,TGTGCCAGCAGCTTAGCTGCGACAGGGGCCATGAACACTGAAGCTTTCTTT,CASSLAATGAMNTEAFF